This T cell receptor beta chain appears in the sequencing data of a study of blood T cell repertoires in COVID-19. This CDR3 is built from 13 residues. V shed 7 bases and J shed 1 base, with 10 bases lying between them. Germline CDR1 reads LNHDA; CDR2 reads SQIVND (reference sequence). This clone has only a few counts. In the authors' methods: Cell counts per sample came from amplifying reference gene primers. The data were produced by immunoSEQ multiplex PCR, yet TCRdb's version contains in-frame clones alone and is incomplete. The V and J calls and clone size are taken from that table; D and trimming were inferred from the DNA. The data show about 190,000 clones, with 89% seen just once and approximately 6.7% held by the top ten.

This sequence was found in a man in his forties with acute or convalescent COVID-19. Sequenced material: peripheral blood. The V and J genes are TRBV19 and TRBJ1-1; no clear D gene. The CDR3 is CASKGGRNTEAFF. The CDR3 DNA reads as TGTGCCAGTAAAGGCGGAAGGAACACTGAAGCTTTCTTT. Full variable domain (outside the CDR3, taken from reference TRBV19 and TRBJ1-1): DGGITQSPKYLFRKEGQNVTLSCEQNLNHDAMYWYRQDPGQGLRLIYYSQIVNDFQKGDIAEGYSVSREKKESFPLTVTSAQKNPTAFYLCASKGGRNTEAFFGQGTRLTVV.